The 14 T cell receptor beta chains given below trace back to one sample, sequenced in a study of T cells in Graves' hyperthyroidism and ophthalmopathy. Template material for amplifying TCR beta CDR3 regions consisted of RNA transcripts. Researchers ran a first-round RT-PCR on the TCR CDR3 using the HTBI primer set. In TCRdb, the multiplex PCR reads were re-called with MiXCR into one record per CDR3 protein. The sample has some 600,000 distinct CDR3 sequences; approximately 13% are singletons. The sequencing input was blood. The source of these receptors is a woman under 40 with Graves' hyperthyroidism that later progressed to Graves' ophthalmopathy.

The V and J genes are TRBV19 and TRBJ1-5, with D possibly being TRBD1 (5 bases). This CDR3 comprises 14 residues. Between the trimmed V and J ends, which lost 4 bases and 7 bases, there was a span of 14 bases. The germline V gene encodes CDR1 LNHDA and CDR2 SQIVND (reference sequence). The CDR3 is CASSTTGGEQPQHF. DNA for the CDR3: TGTGCCAGTAGTACAACAGGAGGAGAACAGCCCCAGCATTTT.

This clonotype has ten or more counts. The rearrangement uses TRBV7-9 and TRBJ2-7, with D perhaps assigned TRBD1 or TRBD2 (6 bases each). V was trimmed by 1 base and J by 3 bases, leaving 16 bases between them. Germline CDR1 SEHNR, CDR2 FQNEAQ (reference sequence). The CDR3 sequence is 16 residues long. CDR3 sequence (DNA): TGTGCCAGCAGCTTAGTGGGGGGCGGGACAAGCTACGAGCAGTACTTC. Protein sequence: CASSLVGGGTSYEQYF. The full variable domain, in which reference TRBV7-9 and TRBJ2-7 provide the parts outside the CDR3, is DTGVSQNPRHKITKRGQNVTFRCDPISEHNRLYWYRQTLGQGPEFLTYFQNEAQLEKSRLLSDRFSAERPKGSFSTLEIQRTEQGDSAMYLCASSLVGGGTSYEQYFGPGTRLTVT.

In this sample, this clonotype turned up many times. V and J are TRBV24-1 and TRBJ2-3; 8 nucleotides align to TRBD2. Trimming at V came to 3 bases and at J to 4 bases, leaving 5 bases not matched to a gene. The CDR3 extends over 15 amino acids. From germline, CDR1 is KGHDR and CDR2 SFDVKD. CDR3 coding DNA: TGTGCCACCAGTGATCTCCCGGGAGGGGCAGATACGCAGTATTTT. Its translation: CATSDLPGGADTQYF.

This clonotype was counted many times. V is TRBV6-1 and J is TRBJ1-1, with D uncertain. V was trimmed by 8 bases and J by 2 bases, leaving 9 bases between them. Germline CDR1 MNHNS, CDR2 SASEGT. This CDR3 comprises 12 residues. CDR3 sequence (DNA): TGTGCCAGCCTTACAGTAAACACTGAAGCTTTCTTT. It yields the protein CASLTVNTEAFF.

This clonotype was seen ten or more times. The rearrangement links TRBV3-1 to TRBJ1-4; D not certain. The CDR3 covers 16 residues. From germline, CDR1 is LGHDT and CDR2 YNNKEL (reference sequence). Trimming removed 4 bases at V and 5 bases at J, with 17 bases between. The DNA for the CDR3 is TGTGCCAGCAGCCCTCACCGCGGGCAGGCGAATGAAAAACTGTTTTTT. It specifies CASSPHRGQANEKLFF.

The CDR3 nucleotides read TGTGCCAGCAGCTTAGCGGGGCAGGAGCGCGGGTATGGCTACACCTTC. Translation: CASSLAGQERGYGYTF. This chain connects TRBV7-9 to TRBJ1-2; D perhaps matches TRBD1 (5 bases). Germline loops: CDR1 SEHNR, CDR2 FQNEAQ (reference sequence). Trimming pared 0 bases from V and 5 bases from J, leaving 16 bases between. This CDR3 is built from 16 residues.

The table lists this clonotype with many counts. V is TRBV4-3 and J is TRBJ2-1; 8 bases match TRBD2. This CDR3 contains 17 residues. Trimming took 0 bases from V and 7 from J; bases not matched to a gene: 11. Per the germline V gene, CDR1 is LGHNA and CDR2 is YSLEER. The CDR3 DNA follows: TGCGCCAGCAGCCAAGATTTTAGTTACGGGAGGGCTAATGAGCAGTTCTTC. Amino acid sequence: CASSQDFSYGRANEQFF.

The table lists this clonotype with many counts. The chain joins TRBV27 to TRBJ2-3; D gene ambiguous. Germline V lookup: CDR1 MNHEY, CDR2 SMNVEV (reference sequence). The CDR3 is 14 residues long. V was cut by 3 bases and J by 1 base, with 8 bases left in between. The CDR3 protein is CASSFFTRTDTQYF. For the CDR3, the DNA is TGTGCCAGCAGTTTTTTCACTCGCACAGATACGCAGTATTTT.

This clonotype was observed a few times. The V and J genes are TRBV30 and TRBJ2-5; no clear D. CDR1 is GTSNPN, CDR2 SVGIG, per germline (reference sequence). The length of the CDR3 is 14 residues. V was pared by 1 base and J by 7 bases, with 16 bases between. The CDR3 reads CAWSASVGAGTQYF. Here the CDR3 DNA reads TGTGCCTGGAGTGCCTCAGTGGGCGCCGGGACCCAGTACTTC.

This clonotype was seen ten or more times. The V and J genes are TRBV12-3 or TRBV12-4 and TRBJ1-1, with TRBD1 identical over 7 bases. This CDR3 region has 13 residues. The trim removed 6 bases at V and 7 bases at J, leaving 8 bases unmatched. The CDR3 DNA reads as TGTGCCAGCAGATTGACAGGGATTGGTGAAGCTTTCTTT. Encoded protein: CASRLTGIGEAFF.

This clonotype was counted many times. This rearrangement joins TRBV7-9 to TRBJ1-5, with D uncertain. With 8 bases removed from V and 3 bases from J, the gap between germline ends came to 14 bases. This CDR3 region has 14 residues. Per germline, CDR1 SEHNR and CDR2 FQNEAQ (reference sequence). The CDR3 region is CASGSGPNNQPQHF. The DNA for the CDR3 is TGTGCCAGCGGATCTGGACCAAACAATCAGCCCCAGCATTTT.

This clonotype showed up just a few times. The rearrangement uses TRBV20-1 and TRBJ2-5; the match to TRBD1 covers 12 bases. CDR1 and CDR2 from the germline V gene are DFQATT and SNEGSKA (reference sequence). This CDR3 region has 14 residues. J was trimmed by 5 bases and V by 5 bases; bases with no gene match: 6. CDR3 region: CSAGDRGLGETQYF. The CDR3 nucleotides read TGCAGTGCTGGGGACAGGGGGCTGGGGGAGACCCAGTACTTC.

The sample holds many counts of this clonotype. The gene calls are TRBV2 and TRBJ2-7; 7 bases map to TRBD1. The germline gives CDR1 SNHLY, CDR2 FYNNEI. There are 13 residues in the CDR3. The ends lost 10 bases at V and 2 bases at J; junction bases unmatched: 8. As DNA, the CDR3 is TGTGCCAACACAGGGGACGGCGCCTACGAGCAGTACTTC. Amino acids: CANTGDGAYEQYF.

The chain carries TRBV29-1 and TRBJ2-1; the D is unclear. With 6 bases removed from V and 15 bases from J, the gap between germline ends came to 15 bases. The CDR3 totals 10 residues. Germline V gives CDR1 SQVTM, CDR2 ANQGSEA. The CDR3: CSVQLFPPFF. The CDR3 bases are TGCAGCGTCCAACTCTTTCCTCCGTTCTTC.